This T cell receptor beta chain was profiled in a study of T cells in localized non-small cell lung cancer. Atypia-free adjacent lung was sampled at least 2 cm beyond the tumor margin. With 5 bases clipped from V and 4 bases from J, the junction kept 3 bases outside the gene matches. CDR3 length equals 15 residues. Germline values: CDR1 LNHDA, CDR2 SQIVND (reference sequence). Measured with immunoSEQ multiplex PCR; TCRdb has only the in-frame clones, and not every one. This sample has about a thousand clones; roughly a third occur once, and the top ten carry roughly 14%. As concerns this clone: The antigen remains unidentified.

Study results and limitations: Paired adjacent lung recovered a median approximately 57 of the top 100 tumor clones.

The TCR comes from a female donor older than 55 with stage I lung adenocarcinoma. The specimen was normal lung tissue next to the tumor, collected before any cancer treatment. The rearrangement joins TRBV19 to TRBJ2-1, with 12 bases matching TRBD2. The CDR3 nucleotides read TGTGCCAGTAGTGACACTAGCGGGGGGTACAATGAGCAGTTCTTC. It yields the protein CASSDTSGGYNEQFF.